This T cell receptor beta chain emerged from a study of follicular helper T cells after annual influenza vaccination. Study information: Sampling occurred days 0, 7 and 28 after each influenza vaccination.

CDR3 length equals 15 residues. Germline-derived CDR1 and CDR2 are SEHNR and FQNEAQ (reference sequence). Trimming at V came to 4 bases and at J to 4 bases, leaving 4 bases not matched to a gene. The protocol was immunoSEQ multiplex PCR, while the TCRdb copy is restricted to in-frame clones and leaves out a portion. Seen here are 9,500 to 15,000 clones, nearly 80% observed once, and the top ten hold about 3.8%. Time point denoted: 2015-2016 season, pre-vaccination. Non-naive CD4+CXCR5+PD-1+ cTfh were sorted into ICOS+CD38+ and ICOS-CD38- fractions. The clonotype was recovered from an adult who received the influenza vaccine. This chain connects TRBV7-9 to TRBJ1-4; 9 bases are shared with TRBD1. The sample consisted of CXCR5+ CD38- circulating T follicular helper cells from blood, taken on the day of influenza vaccination. The subset denotes: circulating Tfh, non-naive CD4+CXCR5+PD-1+ (ICOS+CD38+ or ICOS-CD38-). The CDR3, as DNA: TGTGCCAGCAGCTCAAAGGGACAGGGTAATGAAAAACTGTTTTTT. It translates to CASSSKGQGNEKLFF.